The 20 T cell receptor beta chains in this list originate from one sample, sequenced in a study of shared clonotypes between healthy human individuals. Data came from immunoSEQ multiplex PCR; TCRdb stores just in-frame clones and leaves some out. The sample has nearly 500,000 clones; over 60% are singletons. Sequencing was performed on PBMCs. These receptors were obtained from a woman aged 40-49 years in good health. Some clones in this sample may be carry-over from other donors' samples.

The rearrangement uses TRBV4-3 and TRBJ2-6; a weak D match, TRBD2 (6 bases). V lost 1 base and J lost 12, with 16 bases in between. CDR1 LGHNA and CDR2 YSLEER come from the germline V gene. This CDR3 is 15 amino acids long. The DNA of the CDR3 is TGCGCCAGCAGCCAAGGGGACTTAAACGGGGCCGTCCTGACTTTC. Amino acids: CASSQGDLNGAVLTF.

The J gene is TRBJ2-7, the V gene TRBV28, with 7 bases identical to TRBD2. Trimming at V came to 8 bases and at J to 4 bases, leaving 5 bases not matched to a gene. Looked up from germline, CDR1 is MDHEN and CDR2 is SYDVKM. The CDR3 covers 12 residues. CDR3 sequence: CASALADYEQYF. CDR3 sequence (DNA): TGTGCCAGCGCGCTAGCGGATTACGAGCAGTACTTC.

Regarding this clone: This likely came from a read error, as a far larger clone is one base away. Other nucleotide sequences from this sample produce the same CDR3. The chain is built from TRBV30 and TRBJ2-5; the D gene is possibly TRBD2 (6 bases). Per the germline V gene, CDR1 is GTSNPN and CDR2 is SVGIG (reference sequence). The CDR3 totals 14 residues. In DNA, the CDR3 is TGTGCCTGGAGGGATTGGAGGGCTCGAGGGACCCAATACTTC. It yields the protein CAWRDWRARGTQYF. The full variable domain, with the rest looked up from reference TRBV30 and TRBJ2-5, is SQTIHQWPATLVQPVGSPLSLECTVEGTSNPNLYWYRQAAGRGLQLLFYSVGIGQISSEVPQNLSASRPQDRQFILSSKKLLLSDSGFYLCAWRDWRARGTQYFGPGTRLLVL.

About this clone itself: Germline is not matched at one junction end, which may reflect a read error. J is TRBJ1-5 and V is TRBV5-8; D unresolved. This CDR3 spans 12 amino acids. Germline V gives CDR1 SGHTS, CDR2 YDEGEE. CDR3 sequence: CASSLSSQPQHF. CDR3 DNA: TGTGCCAGCAGCTTGAGCAGTCAGCCCCAGCATTTT.

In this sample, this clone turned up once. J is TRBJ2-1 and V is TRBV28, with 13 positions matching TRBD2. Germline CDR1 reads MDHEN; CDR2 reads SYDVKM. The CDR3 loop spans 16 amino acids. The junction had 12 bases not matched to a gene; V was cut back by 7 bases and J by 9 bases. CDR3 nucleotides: TGTGCCAGCATCGACTCCGGACTAGCGGGAGTGGGTGAGCAGTTCTTC. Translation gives CASIDSGLAGVGEQFF.

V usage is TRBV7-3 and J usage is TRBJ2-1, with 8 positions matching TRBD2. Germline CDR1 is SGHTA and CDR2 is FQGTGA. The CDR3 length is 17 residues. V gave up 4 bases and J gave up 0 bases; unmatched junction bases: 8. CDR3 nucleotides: TGTGCCAGCAGCTCCCCCGGCGGGAGGCTCTCCTACAATGAGCAGTTCTTC. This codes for CASSSPGGRLSYNEQFF.

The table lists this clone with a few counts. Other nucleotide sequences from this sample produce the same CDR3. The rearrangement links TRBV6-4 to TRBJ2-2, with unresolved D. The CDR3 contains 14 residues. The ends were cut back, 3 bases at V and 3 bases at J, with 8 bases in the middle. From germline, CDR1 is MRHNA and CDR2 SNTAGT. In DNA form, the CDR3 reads TGTGCCAGCAGTGAGGGTCAGGACACCGGGGAGCTGTTTTTT. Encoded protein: CASSEGQDTGELFF.

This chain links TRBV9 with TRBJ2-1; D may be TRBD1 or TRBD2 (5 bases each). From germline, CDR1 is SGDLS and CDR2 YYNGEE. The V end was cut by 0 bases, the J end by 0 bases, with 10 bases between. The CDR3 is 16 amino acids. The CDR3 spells CASSVVGDPSYNEQFF. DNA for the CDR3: TGTGCCAGCAGCGTAGTGGGGGACCCCTCCTACAATGAGCAGTTCTTC.

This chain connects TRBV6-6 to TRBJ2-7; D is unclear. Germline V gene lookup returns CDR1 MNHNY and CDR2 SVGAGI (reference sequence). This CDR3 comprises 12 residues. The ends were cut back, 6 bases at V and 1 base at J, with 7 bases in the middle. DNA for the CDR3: TGTGCCAGCAGCCCTGGTTCCTACGAGCAGTACTTC. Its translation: CASSPGSYEQYF.

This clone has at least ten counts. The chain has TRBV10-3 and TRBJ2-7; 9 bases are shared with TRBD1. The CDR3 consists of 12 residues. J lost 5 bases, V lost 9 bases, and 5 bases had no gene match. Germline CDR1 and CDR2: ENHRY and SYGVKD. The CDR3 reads CAIRQGEDEQYF. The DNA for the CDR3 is TGTGCCATACGACAGGGGGAGGACGAGCAGTACTTC.

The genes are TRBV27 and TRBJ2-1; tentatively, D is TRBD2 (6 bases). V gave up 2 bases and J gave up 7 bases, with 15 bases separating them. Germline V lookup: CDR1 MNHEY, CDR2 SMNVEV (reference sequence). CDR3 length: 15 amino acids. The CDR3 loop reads CASSLGGEVVNEQFF. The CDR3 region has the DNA TGTGCCAGCAGTTTAGGCGGGGAGGTGGTGAATGAGCAGTTCTTC.

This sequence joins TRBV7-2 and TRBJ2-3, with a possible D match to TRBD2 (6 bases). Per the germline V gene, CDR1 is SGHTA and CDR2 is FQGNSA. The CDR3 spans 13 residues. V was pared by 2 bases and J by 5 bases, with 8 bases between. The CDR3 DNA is TGTGCCAGCAGCTTATTGGAGGGAGATACGCAGTATTTT. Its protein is CASSLLEGDTQYF.

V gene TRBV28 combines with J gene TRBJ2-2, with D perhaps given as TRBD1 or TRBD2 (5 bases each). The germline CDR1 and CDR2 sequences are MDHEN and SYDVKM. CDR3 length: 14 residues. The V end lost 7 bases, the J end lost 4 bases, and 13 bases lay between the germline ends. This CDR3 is CASNRGSTTGELFF. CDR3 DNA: TGTGCCAGCAATCGGGGCTCTACCACCGGGGAGCTGTTTTTT.

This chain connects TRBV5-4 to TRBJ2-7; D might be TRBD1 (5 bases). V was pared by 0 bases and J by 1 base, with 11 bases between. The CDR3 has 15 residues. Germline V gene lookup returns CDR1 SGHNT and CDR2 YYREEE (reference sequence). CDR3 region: CASSLAPGISYEQYF. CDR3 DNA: TGTGCCAGCAGCTTGGCCCCAGGGATTTCCTACGAGCAGTACTTC.

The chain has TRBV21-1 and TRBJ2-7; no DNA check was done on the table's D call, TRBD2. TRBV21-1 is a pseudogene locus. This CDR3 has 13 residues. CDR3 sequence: CASSRRGDYEQYF. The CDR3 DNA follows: TGTGCCAGCAGCAGACGGGGGGACTACGAGCAGTACTTC.

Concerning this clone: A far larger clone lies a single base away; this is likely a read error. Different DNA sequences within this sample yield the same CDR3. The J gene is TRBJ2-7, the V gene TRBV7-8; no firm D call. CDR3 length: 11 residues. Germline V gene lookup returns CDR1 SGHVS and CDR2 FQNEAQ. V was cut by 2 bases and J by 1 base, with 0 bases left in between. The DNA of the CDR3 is TGTGCCAGCAGCTTATCCTACGAGCAGTACTTC. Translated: CASSLSYEQYF.

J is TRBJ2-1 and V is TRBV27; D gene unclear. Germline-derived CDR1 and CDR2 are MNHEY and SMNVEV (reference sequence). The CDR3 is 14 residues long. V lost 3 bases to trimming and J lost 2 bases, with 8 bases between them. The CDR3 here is CASSLSDPYNEQFF. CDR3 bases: TGTGCCAGCAGTTTGTCGGACCCCTACAATGAGCAGTTCTTC.

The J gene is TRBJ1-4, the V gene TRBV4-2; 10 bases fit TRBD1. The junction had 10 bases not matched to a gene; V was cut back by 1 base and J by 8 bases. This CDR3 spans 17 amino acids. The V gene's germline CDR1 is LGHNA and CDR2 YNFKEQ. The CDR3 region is CASSQGRLGTGVEKLFF. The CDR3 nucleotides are TGTGCCAGCAGCCAAGGGAGACTCGGGACAGGGGTCGAAAAACTGTTTTTT.

CDR3 sequence reads: CASSPLGLAGTYEQYF. Written as DNA, the CDR3 is TGTGCCAGCAGCCCACTTGGACTAGCGGGAACCTACGAGCAGTACTTC. This chain connects TRBV7-8 to TRBJ2-7; 12 bases align to TRBD2. Germline CDR1 SGHVS, CDR2 FQNEAQ. Trimming at V came to 5 bases and at J to 2 bases, leaving 7 bases not matched to a gene. The CDR3 is 16 amino acids.

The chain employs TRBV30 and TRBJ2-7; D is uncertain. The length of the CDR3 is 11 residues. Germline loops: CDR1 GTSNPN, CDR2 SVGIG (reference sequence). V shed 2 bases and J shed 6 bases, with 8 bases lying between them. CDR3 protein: CAWSRPGEQYF. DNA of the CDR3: TGTGCCTGGAGTCGGCCGGGCGAGCAGTACTTC.